This T cell receptor beta chain was sequenced in a study of cytomegalovirus exposure and HLA in healthy donors. PCR amplification relied on 60 Vbeta primers (plus 13 Jbeta primers). The data were produced by immunoSEQ multiplex PCR, yet TCRdb's version contains in-frame clones alone and is incomplete. The data show some 190,000 clones, around 78% seen once. The study, taken as a whole, reports: Reports credit the classifier with highly specific, highly sensitive diagnosis of cytomegalovirus status. Relative to the approximately 660-donor mean, N-insertions were reportedly fewer in an Asian-associated ancestry cluster in a later analysis. Most CMV-associated TCR beta chains appeared HLA-restricted in a later analysis.

Germline V gene data show CDR1 as SNHLY and CDR2 as FYNNEI. There are 15 residues in the CDR3. The junction had 2 bases not matched to a gene; V was cut back by 3 bases and J by 0 bases. Of note for this clone: Its antigen is unknown.

Each donor was nominally healthy when sampled (though unrecorded immune exposures were likely). V gene TRBV2 combines with J gene TRBJ2-3; 8 nucleotides align to TRBD1. This receptor was identified in a man aged 18 to 29 in good health and CMV-seronegative. Source material: PBMCs. CDR3 sequence (DNA): TGTGCCAGCAGTGACAGGGGGCGCAGCACAGATACGCAGTATTTT. Encoded protein: CASSDRGRSTDTQYF.